The subject of this entry is one T cell receptor (beta chain). The germline CDR1 and CDR2 sequences are GTSNPN and SVGIG (reference sequence). The CDR3 loop spans 14 amino acids. V gave up 1 base and J gave up 7 bases, with 14 bases separating them. The data were taken from a study of T cells in Graves' hyperthyroidism and ophthalmopathy. It was RNA transcripts that yielded the amplified TCR beta CDR3 regions. Initially, a first-round RT-PCR of the TCR CDR3 employed the HTBI primer set. MiXCR, applied by TCRdb to the multiplex PCR reads, yields one record per CDR3 protein. The repertoire holds 600,000 to 650,000 distinct CDR3 sequences, with around 20% as singletons. PBMCs were obtained from over 8.5 ml fresh peripheral blood.

The receptor was isolated from a man aged 30-40 years with Graves' ophthalmopathy. The sample taken for sequencing was blood. This chain joins TRBV30 and TRBJ1-5; the D is unclear. Written as DNA, the CDR3 is TGTGCCTGGAGTGGGGCTTCGGAGACCCAGCCCCAGCATTTT. This gives the protein CAWSGASETQPQHF.